The next 12 T cell receptor beta chains were all read from a single sample in a study of blood T cell repertoires in COVID-19. Sequencing used immunoSEQ multiplex PCR; TCRdb keeps in-frame clones, though not all of them. Of more than 85,000 clones in the sample, around 85% were seen once. Sequencing used PBMCs or T cells enriched from blood (not recorded which). These receptors all stem from a woman between 45 and 65 years old who had recovered from COVID-19.

The chain employs TRBV6-5 and TRBJ2-2; D uncertain. This CDR3 comprises 11 residues. Trimming shortened V by 5 bases and J by 5 bases, and 3 bases separated the two germline ends. CDR1 and CDR2 from the germline V gene are MNHEY and SVGAGI. The CDR3 loop reads CASSRTGELFF. DNA of the CDR3: TGTGCCAGCAGTCGGACCGGGGAGCTGTTTTTT.

As concerns this clone: This same CDR3 is encoded by further DNA sequences in the sample. The J gene is TRBJ1-4, the V gene TRBV5-1; D not certain. The CDR3 covers 13 residues. Germline CDR1 is SGHRS and CDR2 is YFSETQ. V was shortened by 0 bases and J by 7 bases, with 7 bases between the two germline ends. CDR3 nucleotides: TGCGCCAGCAGCTTGGCGCGGGGTGAAAAACTGTTTTTT. Translating gives CASSLARGEKLFF.

The chain couples TRBV18 to TRBJ1-3; 10 bases line up with TRBD1. From germline, CDR1 is KGHSH and CDR2 LQKENI. V gave up 0 bases and J gave up 3 bases; unmatched junction bases: 17. The CDR3 sequence is 21 residues long. The CDR3 nucleotides are TGTGCCAGCTCACCACCGAAGTTAGGGACAGGGGTCCATCTTCTTGGAAACACCATATATTTT. This codes for CASSPPKLGTGVHLLGNTIYF.

The gene calls are TRBV6-2 or TRBV6-3 and TRBJ2-3; 7 nucleotides align to TRBD1. Trimming removed 5 bases from V and 3 bases from J; junction bases left unmatched: 8. The germline gives CDR1 MNHEY, CDR2 SVGEGT. The length of the CDR3 is 15 residues. In DNA, the CDR3 is TGTGCCAGCAGTACAAGACAGGGATTTACAGATACGCAGTATTTT. This codes for CASSTRQGFTDTQYF.

DNA of the CDR3: TGTGCCAGTAGTACTACAGGGGGTTCACCCCTCCACTTT. Translation gives CASSTTGGSPLHF. The V and J genes are TRBV19 and TRBJ1-6; 8 nucleotides align to TRBD1. CDR1 LNHDA and CDR2 SQIVND come from the germline V gene (reference sequence). J lost 9 bases, V lost 4 bases, and 2 bases had no gene match. This CDR3 comprises 13 residues.

The count of this clone is one. As DNA, the CDR3 is TGTGCCAGCAGTTTACGTCCCCTAGCGAGAGGGACAGATACGCAGTATTTT. It translates to CASSLRPLARGTDTQYF. The chain carries TRBV28 and TRBJ2-3; D might be TRBD2 (6 bases). The CDR3 is 17 residues long. CDR1 is MDHEN, CDR2 SYDVKM, per germline. Trimming pared 2 bases from V and 3 bases from J, leaving 18 bases between.

The CDR3 here is CASSLGDRANTEAFF. The CDR3 DNA sequence: TGTGCCAGCAGCCTTGGCGACAGGGCGAACACTGAAGCTTTCTTT. This chain uses TRBV4-2 with TRBJ1-1; 7 positions match TRBD1. Germline values: CDR1 LGHNA, CDR2 YNFKEQ. With 4 bases clipped from V and 1 base from J, the junction kept 6 bases outside the gene matches. The CDR3 is 15 amino acids.

The chain has TRBV11-2 and TRBJ2-5; D unresolved. The CDR3 is 12 residues long. Germline V gene sequence: CDR1 SGHAT, CDR2 FQNNGV. V was shortened by 5 bases and J by 3 bases, with 7 bases between the two germline ends. The CDR3 sequence is CASSLYEETQYF. CDR3 DNA: TGTGCCAGCAGCCTCTACGAAGAGACCCAGTACTTC.

The V call is TRBV27, the J call TRBJ2-7, with 11 bases fitting TRBD2. Trimming removed 5 bases from V and 3 bases from J; junction bases left unmatched: 6. The V gene's germline CDR1 is MNHEY and CDR2 SMNVEV (reference sequence). CDR3 length equals 15 residues. Here the CDR3 DNA reads TGTGCCAGCAGTCCGGGACTAGCGGATGTCTACGAGCAGTACTTC. It yields the protein CASSPGLADVYEQYF.

The chain links TRBV27 to TRBJ1-6; TRBD1 matches 8 bases. Per the germline V gene, CDR1 is MNHEY and CDR2 is SMNVEV (reference sequence). The CDR3 length is 15 residues. After removal of 6 bases from V and 8 bases from J, the junction contained 9 bases not matched to a gene. The CDR3 region has the DNA TGTGCCAGCAGCGGATCCGGGACAGGAGATTCACCCCTCCACTTT. This translates into CASSGSGTGDSPLHF.

The CDR3 bases are TGCGCCAGCAGGGGCGTCATAGGCGGGAGGACTAACACCGGGGAGCTGTTTTTT. Protein product: CASRGVIGGRTNTGELFF. The chain has TRBV5-1 and TRBJ2-2, with 8 bases identical to TRBD2. This CDR3 spans 18 amino acids. With V trimmed by 5 bases and J by 2 bases, 14 bases remained unmatched. From germline, CDR1 is SGHRS and CDR2 YFSETQ.

The chain links TRBV6-5 to TRBJ2-1, with D possibly being TRBD2 (5 bases). V gave up 6 bases and J gave up 15 bases, with 21 bases separating them. The CDR3 covers 13 residues. Germline lookup yields CDR1 MNHEY and CDR2 SVGAGI. The chain's CDR3 is CASSRVGGGGGFF. DNA for the CDR3: TGTGCCAGCAGCCGAGTCGGAGGTGGAGGAGGGTTCTTC.